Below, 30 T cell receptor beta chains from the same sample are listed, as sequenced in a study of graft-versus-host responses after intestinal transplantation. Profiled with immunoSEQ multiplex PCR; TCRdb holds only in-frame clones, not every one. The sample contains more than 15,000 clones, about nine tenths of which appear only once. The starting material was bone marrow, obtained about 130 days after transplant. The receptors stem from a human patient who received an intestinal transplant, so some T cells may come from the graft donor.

CDR3 coding DNA: TGTGCCAGCAGCGGTCGACGGAACTCTGGAAACACCATATATTTT. Translation gives CASSGRRNSGNTIYF. The V gene is TRBV7-9, the J gene TRBJ1-3; D is unclear. CDR1 is SEHNR, CDR2 FQNEAQ, per germline (reference sequence). Between the trimmed V and J ends, which lost 5 bases and 0 bases, there was a span of 11 bases. CDR3 size: 15 residues.

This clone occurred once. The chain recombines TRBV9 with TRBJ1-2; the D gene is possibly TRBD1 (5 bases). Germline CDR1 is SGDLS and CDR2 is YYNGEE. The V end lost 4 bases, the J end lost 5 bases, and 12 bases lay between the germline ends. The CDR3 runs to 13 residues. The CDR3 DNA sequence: TGTGCCAGCAGCACCAGGGACGGATATGGCTACACCTTC. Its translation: CASSTRDGYGYTF.

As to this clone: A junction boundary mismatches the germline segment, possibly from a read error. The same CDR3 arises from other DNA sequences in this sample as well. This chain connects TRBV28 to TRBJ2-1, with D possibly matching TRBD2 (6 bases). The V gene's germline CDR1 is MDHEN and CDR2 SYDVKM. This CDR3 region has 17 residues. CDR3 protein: CASRDGGWVKVYNEQFF. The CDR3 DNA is TGCGCCAGCCGGGACGGAGGGTGGGTGAAGGTCTACAATGAGCAGTTCTTC.

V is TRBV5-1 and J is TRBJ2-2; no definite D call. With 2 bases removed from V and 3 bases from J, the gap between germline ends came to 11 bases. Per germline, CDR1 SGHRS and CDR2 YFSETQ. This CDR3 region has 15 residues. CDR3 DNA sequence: TGCGCCAGCAGCTTTTCCGGGCCCGACACCGGGGAGCTGTTTTTT. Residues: CASSFSGPDTGELFF.

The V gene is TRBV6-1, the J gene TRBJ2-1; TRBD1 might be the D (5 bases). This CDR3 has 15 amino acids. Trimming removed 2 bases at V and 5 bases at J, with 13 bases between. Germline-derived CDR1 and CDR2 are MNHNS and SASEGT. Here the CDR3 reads CASSEQGGAHNEQFF. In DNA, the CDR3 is TGTGCCAGCAGTGAACAGGGCGGAGCCCACAATGAGCAGTTCTTC.

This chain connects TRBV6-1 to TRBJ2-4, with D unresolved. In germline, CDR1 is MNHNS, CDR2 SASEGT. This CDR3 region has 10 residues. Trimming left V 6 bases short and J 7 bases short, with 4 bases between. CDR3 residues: CASRDNIQYF. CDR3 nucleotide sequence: TGTGCCAGCAGGGACAACATTCAGTACTTC.

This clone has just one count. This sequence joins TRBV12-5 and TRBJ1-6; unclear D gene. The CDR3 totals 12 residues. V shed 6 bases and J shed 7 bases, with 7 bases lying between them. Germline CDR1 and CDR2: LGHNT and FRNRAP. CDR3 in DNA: TGTGCTAGTGGCCGGATGAATTCACCCCTCCACTTT. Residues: CASGRMNSPLHF.

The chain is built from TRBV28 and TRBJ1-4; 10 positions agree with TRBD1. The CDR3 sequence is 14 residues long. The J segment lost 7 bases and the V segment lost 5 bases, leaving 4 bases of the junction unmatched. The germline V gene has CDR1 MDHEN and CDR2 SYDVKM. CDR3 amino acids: CASSRQGAGEKLFF. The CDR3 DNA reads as TGTGCCAGCAGTAGACAGGGGGCAGGTGAAAAACTGTTTTTT. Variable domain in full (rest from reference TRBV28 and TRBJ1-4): DVKVTQSSRYLVKRTGEKVFLECVQDMDHENMFWYRQDPGLGLRLIYFSYDVKMKEKGDIPEGYSVSREKKERFSLILESASTNQTSMYLCASSRQGAGEKLFFGSGTQLSVL.

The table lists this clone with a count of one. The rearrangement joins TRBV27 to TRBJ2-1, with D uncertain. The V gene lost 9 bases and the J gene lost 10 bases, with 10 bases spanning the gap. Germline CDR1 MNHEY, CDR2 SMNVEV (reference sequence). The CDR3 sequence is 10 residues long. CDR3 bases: TGTGCCAGTGGGGTGGGGGAGCAGTTCTTC. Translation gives CASGVGEQFF.

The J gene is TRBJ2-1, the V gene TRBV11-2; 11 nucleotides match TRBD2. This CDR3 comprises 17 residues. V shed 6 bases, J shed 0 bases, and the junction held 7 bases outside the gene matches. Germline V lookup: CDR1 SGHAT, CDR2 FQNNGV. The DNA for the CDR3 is TGTGCCAGCAGGGCGGGACTAGCGGATAGCTCCTACAATGAGCAGTTCTTC. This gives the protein CASRAGLADSSYNEQFF.

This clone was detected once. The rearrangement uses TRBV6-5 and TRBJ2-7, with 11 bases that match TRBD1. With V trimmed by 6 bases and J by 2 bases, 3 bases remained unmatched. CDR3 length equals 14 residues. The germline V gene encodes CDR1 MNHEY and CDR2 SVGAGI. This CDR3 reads CASSWGQGAYEQYF. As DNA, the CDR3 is TGTGCCAGCAGCTGGGGACAGGGGGCCTACGAGCAGTACTTC.

The CDR3 nucleotides read TGCAGCGTTCAGGCAAGCTACAATCAGCCCCAGCATTTT. It encodes CSVQASYNQPQHF. The chain employs TRBV29-1 and TRBJ1-5; D ambiguous. Germline V CDR1 and CDR2: SQVTM, ANQGSEA. The CDR3 is made up of 13 amino acids. V was clipped by 5 bases and J by 3 bases, with 11 bases between them.

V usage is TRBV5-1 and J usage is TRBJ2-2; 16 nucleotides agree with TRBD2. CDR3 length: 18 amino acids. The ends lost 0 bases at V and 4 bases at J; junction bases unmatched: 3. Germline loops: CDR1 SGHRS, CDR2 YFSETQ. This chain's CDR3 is CASSLAGLAGGPTGELFF. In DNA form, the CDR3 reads TGCGCCAGCAGCTTGGCGGGACTAGCGGGAGGGCCCACCGGGGAGCTGTTTTTT.

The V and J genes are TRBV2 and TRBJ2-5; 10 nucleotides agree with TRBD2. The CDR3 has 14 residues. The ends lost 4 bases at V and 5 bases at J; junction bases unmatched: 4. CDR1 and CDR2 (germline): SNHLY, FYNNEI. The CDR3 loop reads CASSVPSGSETQYF. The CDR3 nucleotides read TGTGCCAGCAGTGTCCCTAGCGGGAGTGAGACCCAGTACTTC.

The CDR3 loop reads CASGLLAYNEQFF. The CDR3, as DNA: TGTGCCAGTGGCCTTCTAGCTTACAATGAGCAGTTCTTC. The genes are TRBV19 and TRBJ2-1, with D maybe TRBD2 (5 bases). CDR1 is LNHDA, CDR2 SQIVND, per germline (reference sequence). CDR3 length: 13 amino acids. V was cut by 8 bases and J by 4 bases, with 12 bases left in between.

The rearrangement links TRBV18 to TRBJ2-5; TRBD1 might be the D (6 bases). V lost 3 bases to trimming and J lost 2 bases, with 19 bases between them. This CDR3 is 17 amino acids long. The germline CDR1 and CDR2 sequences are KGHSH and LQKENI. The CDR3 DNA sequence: TGTGCCAGCTCACCGACCGTACAGGGCTGGGAGCAAGAGACCCAGTACTTC. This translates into CASSPTVQGWEQETQYF.

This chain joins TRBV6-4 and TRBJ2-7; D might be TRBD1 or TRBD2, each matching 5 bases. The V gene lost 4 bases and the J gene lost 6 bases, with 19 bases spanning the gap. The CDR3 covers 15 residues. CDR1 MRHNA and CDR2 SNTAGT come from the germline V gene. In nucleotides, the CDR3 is TGTGCCAGCAGTGCTACCGCAGAACCAGGGAGCGAGCAGTACTTC. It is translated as CASSATAEPGSEQYF.

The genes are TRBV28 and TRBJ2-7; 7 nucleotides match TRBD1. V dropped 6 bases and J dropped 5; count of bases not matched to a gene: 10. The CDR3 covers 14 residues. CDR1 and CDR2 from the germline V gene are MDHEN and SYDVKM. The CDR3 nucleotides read TGTGCCAGCAGGGCCTTCGGGACAGTGGACGAGCAGTACTTC. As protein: CASRAFGTVDEQYF.

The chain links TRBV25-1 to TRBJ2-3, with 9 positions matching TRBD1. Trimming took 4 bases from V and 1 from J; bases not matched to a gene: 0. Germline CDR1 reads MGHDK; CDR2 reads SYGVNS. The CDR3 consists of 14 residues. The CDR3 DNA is TGTGCCAGCAGTGGGACAGGGGGCACAGATACGCAGTATTTT. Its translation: CASSGTGGTDTQYF.

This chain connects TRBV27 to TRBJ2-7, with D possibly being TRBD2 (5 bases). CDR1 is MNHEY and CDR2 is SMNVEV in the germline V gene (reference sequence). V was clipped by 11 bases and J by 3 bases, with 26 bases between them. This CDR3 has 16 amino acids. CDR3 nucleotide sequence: TGTGCCCGGCAACGACTAAGGGTTATAAGGGACTACGAGCAGTACTTC. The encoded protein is CARQRLRVIRDYEQYF.

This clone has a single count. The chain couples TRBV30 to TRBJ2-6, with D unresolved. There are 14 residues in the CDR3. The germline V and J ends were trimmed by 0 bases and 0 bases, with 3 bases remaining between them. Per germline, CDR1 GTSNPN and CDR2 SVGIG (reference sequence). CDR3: CAWSVSSGANVLTF. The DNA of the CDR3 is TGTGCCTGGAGTGTAAGCTCTGGGGCCAACGTCCTGACTTTC.

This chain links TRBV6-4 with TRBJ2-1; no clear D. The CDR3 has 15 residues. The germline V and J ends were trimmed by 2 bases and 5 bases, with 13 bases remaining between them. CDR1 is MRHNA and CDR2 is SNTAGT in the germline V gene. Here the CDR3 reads CASSDGVESNNEQFF. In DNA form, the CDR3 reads TGTGCCAGCAGTGACGGAGTAGAATCAAACAATGAGCAGTTCTTC.

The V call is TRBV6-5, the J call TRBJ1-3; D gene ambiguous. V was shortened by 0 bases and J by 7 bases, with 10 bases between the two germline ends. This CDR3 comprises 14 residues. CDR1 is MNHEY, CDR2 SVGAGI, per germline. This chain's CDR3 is CASSYSRLANTIYF. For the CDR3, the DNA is TGTGCCAGCAGTTACTCGAGGCTGGCGAACACCATATATTTT.

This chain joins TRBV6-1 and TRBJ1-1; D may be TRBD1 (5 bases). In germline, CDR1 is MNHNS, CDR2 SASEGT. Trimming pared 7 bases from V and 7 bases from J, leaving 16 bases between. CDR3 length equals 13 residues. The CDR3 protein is CASTLVAGVEAFF. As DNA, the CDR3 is TGTGCCAGCACCCTAGTGGCGGGGGTTGAAGCTTTCTTT.

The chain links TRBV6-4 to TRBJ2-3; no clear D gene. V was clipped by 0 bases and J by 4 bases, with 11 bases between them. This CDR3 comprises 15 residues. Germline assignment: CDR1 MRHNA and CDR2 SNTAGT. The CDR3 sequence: CASSDSFQVADTQYF. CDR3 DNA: TGTGCCAGCAGTGACTCCTTTCAGGTTGCAGATACGCAGTATTTT.

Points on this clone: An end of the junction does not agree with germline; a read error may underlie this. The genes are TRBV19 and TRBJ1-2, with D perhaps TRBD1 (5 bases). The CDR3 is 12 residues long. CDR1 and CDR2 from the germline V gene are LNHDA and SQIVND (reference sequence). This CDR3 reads CASSGQGGGYIF. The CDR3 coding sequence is TGTGCCAGTAGTGGCCAGGGCGGTGGCTACATCTTC. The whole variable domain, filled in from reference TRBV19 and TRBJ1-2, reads DGGITQSPKYLFRKEGQNVTLSCEQNLNHDAMYWYRQDPGQGLRLIYYSQIVNDFQKGDIAEGYSVSREKKESFPLTVTSAQKNPTAFYLCASSGQGGGYIFGSGTRLTVV.

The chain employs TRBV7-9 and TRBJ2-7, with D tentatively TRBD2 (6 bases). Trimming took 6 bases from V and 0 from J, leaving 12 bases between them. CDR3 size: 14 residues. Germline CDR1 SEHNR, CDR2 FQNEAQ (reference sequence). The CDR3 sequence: CASSTTGSSYEQYF. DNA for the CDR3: TGTGCCAGCAGTACAACCGGGAGCTCCTACGAGCAGTACTTC.

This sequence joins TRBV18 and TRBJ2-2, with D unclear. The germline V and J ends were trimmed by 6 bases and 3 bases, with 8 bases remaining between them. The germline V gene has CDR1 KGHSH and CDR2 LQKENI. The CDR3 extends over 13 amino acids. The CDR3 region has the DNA TGTGCCAGCTCCCCCCTCCACACCGGGGAGCTGTTTTTT. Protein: CASSPLHTGELFF.

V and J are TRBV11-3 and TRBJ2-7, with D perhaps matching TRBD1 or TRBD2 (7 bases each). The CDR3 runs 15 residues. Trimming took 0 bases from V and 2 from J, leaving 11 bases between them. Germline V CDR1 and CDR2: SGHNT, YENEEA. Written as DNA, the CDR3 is TGTGCCAGCAGCTTAGATCAGGGGGGGGCCTACGAGCAGTACTTC. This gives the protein CASSLDQGGAYEQYF.

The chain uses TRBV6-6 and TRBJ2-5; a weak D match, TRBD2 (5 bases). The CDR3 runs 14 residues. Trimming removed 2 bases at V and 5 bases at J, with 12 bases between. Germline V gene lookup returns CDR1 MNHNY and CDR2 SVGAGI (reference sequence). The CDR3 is CASSYVGVTETQYF. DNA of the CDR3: TGTGCCAGCAGTTACGTCGGGGTGACGGAGACCCAGTACTTC.